The following is a T cell receptor (beta chain) sequence with its context. Generated by immunoSEQ multiplex PCR, the TCRdb table keeps only in-frame clones and is missing some. The sample lists 75,000 to 100,000 clones, less than 85% seen once, with about 5.5% in the top ten. These data are taken from a study of OX40 agonist ivuxolimab in advanced cancers. With 6 bases removed from V and 5 bases from J, the gap between germline ends came to 11 bases. The CDR3 has 13 residues. The V gene's germline CDR1 is MNHEY and CDR2 SVGAGI. The sequencing here drew on CD4+ or CD8+ T cells sorted from blood, taken in a trial of the OX40 agonist ivuxolimab. The chain uses TRBV6-5 and TRBJ1-5, with D tentatively TRBD1 (6 bases). This clonotype originated in an adult with an advanced solid tumor such as melanoma, head and neck, liver or kidney cancer. Written as DNA, the CDR3 is TGTGCCAGCAGCCACAGGGCTGATCAGCCCCAGCATTTT. Amino acids: CASSHRADQPQHF.